One and the same sample provided the 18 T cell receptor beta chains below, sequenced in a study of immune heterogeneity within non-small cell lung tumors. Using 32 V and 13 J primers, multiplex PCR amplified TCR beta CDR3. TCRdb fed the multiplex PCR reads into MiXCR, producing one record per CDR3 protein. Of more than 2,500 distinct CDR3 sequences in the sample, approximately 14% were seen once. The authors used around 640 ng of bulk tumor genomic DNA per sample as template. Biopsies that were spaced far apart were taken, several per primary tumor, during surgery. The study enrolled patients with untreated, newly diagnosed non-small cell lung cancer who underwent curative surgery. The specimen was lung tumor tissue. These receptors all stem from a female donor with non-small cell lung cancer.

In its sample, this clonotype ranks as medium-sized. This chain uses TRBV2 with TRBJ2-3; TRBD2 might be the D (5 bases). There are 13 residues in the CDR3. Germline-derived CDR1 and CDR2 are SNHLY and FYNNEI. V was trimmed by 7 bases and J by 2 bases, leaving 10 bases between them. CDR3 protein: CASKEEATDTQYF. The DNA of the CDR3 is TGTGCCAGCAAGGAGGAAGCCACAGATACGCAGTATTTT.

This clonotype ranks as medium-sized. The rearrangement uses TRBV12-3 or TRBV12-4 and TRBJ1-5, with TRBD1 identical over 7 bases. CDR3 size: 13 residues. Germline trimming cut 6 bases from V and 5 bases from J; bases unmatched to any gene: 4. The CDR3, as DNA: TGTGCCAGCAGATTTACAGGGGATCAGCCCCAGCATTTT. As protein: CASRFTGDQPQHF.

Note on this clonotype: One end of the junction varies from germline; a read error may be responsible. This rearrangement joins TRBV28 to TRBJ1-6; D uncertain. The CDR3 has 15 residues. Germline V lookup: CDR1 MDHEN, CDR2 SYDVKM. CDR3 nucleotides: TGTGCCAGTAGTTGGGCAGGCCGGAAGAATTCACCCCTCCACTTT. Residues: CASSWAGRKNSPLHF.

On this clonotype itself: This clone may be a read error of a much larger clone one base away. V and J are TRBV13 and TRBJ2-5, with 10 positions matching TRBD1. Germline CDR1 and CDR2: PRHDT and FYEKMQ (reference sequence). The CDR3 loop spans 14 amino acids. The CDR3 DNA sequence: TGTGTCAGCAGCACCCAGGACAGGGGGAAGACCCAGTACTTC. Encoded protein: CVSSTQDRGKTQYF.

In its sample, this clonotype is medium-sized. The chain links TRBV7-9 to TRBJ1-1; D may be TRBD1 (6 bases). V dropped 5 bases and J dropped 4 bases, with 20 bases sitting between them. The CDR3 is 16 residues long. CDR1 and CDR2 (germline): SEHNR, FQNEAQ (reference sequence). CDR3 region: CASSIRGGGPGTEAFF. DNA for the CDR3: TGTGCCAGCAGCATTAGAGGCGGGGGCCCGGGCACTGAAGCTTTCTTT.

This chain uses TRBV11-2 with TRBJ2-7, with no clear D. Germline V gives CDR1 SGHAT, CDR2 FQNNGV. The CDR3 runs 13 residues. Trimming took off 6 bases at V and 5 bases at J, with 14 bases between the two ends. CDR3 in amino acids: CASSWGGVNEQYF. The CDR3 nucleotides are TGTGCCAGCAGTTGGGGTGGCGTTAACGAGCAGTACTTC.

By share of the sample, this clonotype is medium-sized. V gene TRBV30 combines with J gene TRBJ1-1; D gene ambiguous. V lost 4 bases and J lost 0, with 15 bases in between. Germline V gives CDR1 GTSNPN, CDR2 SVGIG (reference sequence). The CDR3 sequence is 15 residues long. The CDR3 coding sequence is TGTGCCTGGACGCTGGCGGGCGGTATGAACACTGAAGCTTTCTTT. Protein product: CAWTLAGGMNTEAFF.

In its sample, this clonotype ranks as medium-sized. The chain employs TRBV20-1 and TRBJ1-3; the match to TRBD1 covers 7 bases. V was pared by 5 bases and J by 0 bases, with 4 bases of the junction left unmatched. Germline-derived CDR1 and CDR2 are DFQATT and SNEGSKA (reference sequence). The CDR3 spans 14 residues. CDR3 protein: CSAANRGSGNTIYF. CDR3 in DNA: TGCAGTGCTGCTAACAGGGGCTCTGGAAACACCATATATTTT.

This clonotype has more than one count but fewer than ten. It may be a read error: a sequence one base away is much more abundant. J is TRBJ2-3 and V is TRBV4-1; D unresolved. The CDR3 loop spans 13 amino acids. CDR1 and CDR2 (germline): MGHRA, YSYEKL. This CDR3 is CASIQERTDTQYF. The CDR3 DNA reads as TGCGCCAGCATCCAAGAAAGGACAGATACGCAGTATTTT.

This clonotype is deemed medium-sized (0.01 to 0.1%). The chain carries TRBV3-1 and TRBJ1-2, with a possible D match to TRBD1 (6 bases). This CDR3 region has 13 residues. The V gene's germline CDR1 is LGHDT and CDR2 YNNKEL (reference sequence). V was pared by 5 bases and J by 9 bases, with 16 bases between. The CDR3 loop reads CASSYRQAASYTF. The DNA for the CDR3 is TGTGCCAGCAGCTACCGACAGGCGGCAAGCTACACCTTC.

Judged by abundance, this clonotype is medium-sized. The V gene is TRBV28, the J gene TRBJ1-6, with 7 nucleotides matching TRBD1. The V segment lost 2 bases and the J segment 10 bases; nucleotides outside the gene matches: 5. Germline CDR1 is MDHEN and CDR2 is SYDVKM. The CDR3 has 14 residues. The DNA for the CDR3 is TGTGCCAGCAGTTTACGGACAGGTAGCTCACCCCTCCACTTT. Its protein is CASSLRTGSSPLHF.

This clonotype is judged medium-sized. V usage is TRBV10-3 and J usage is TRBJ1-1, with D hard to call. CDR3 size: 14 residues. The V gene's germline CDR1 is ENHRY and CDR2 SYGVKD. Trimming took 6 bases from V and 0 from J, leaving 11 bases between them. The CDR3 region has the DNA TGTGCCATCAGGGAGAGGCAGATGAACACTGAAGCTTTCTTT. The encoded protein is CAIRERQMNTEAFF.

This clonotype is large by share. The V and J genes are TRBV12-3 or TRBV12-4 and TRBJ2-3; 11 bases line up with TRBD2. Trimming took 6 bases from V and 1 from J; bases not matched to a gene: 6. The CDR3 totals 16 residues. As DNA, the CDR3 is TGTGCCAGCAGCCCCCTACTAGCGGGGGGCACAGATACGCAGTATTTT. Translating gives CASSPLLAGGTDTQYF.

Points on this clonotype: A much bigger clone sits one base away, suggesting this may be a read error. The chain links TRBV18 to TRBJ1-2, with D maybe TRBD1 (5 bases). Germline V gene sequence: CDR1 KGHSH, CDR2 LQKENI. The CDR3 runs to 15 residues. CDR3: CAGSPAQLGGNGYTF. The CDR3 DNA follows: TGTGCCGGCTCCCCCGCACAGTTGGGGGGGAATGGCTACACCTTC.

Comment on this clonotype: With a much larger clone just one base away, this may be a read error. V usage is TRBV20-1 and J usage is TRBJ2-5, with D maybe TRBD2 (5 bases). In germline, CDR1 is DFQATT, CDR2 SNEGSKA (reference sequence). This CDR3 is built from 14 residues. V was pared by 3 bases and J by 4 bases, with 15 bases between. The CDR3 protein is CSARDLKLVETQYF. The DNA of the CDR3 is TGCAGTGCTAGGGACTTGAAGTTGGTAGAGACCCAGTACTTC.

By its share, this clonotype is medium-sized. V usage is TRBV6-1 and J usage is TRBJ1-5; TRBD1 is a possible D gene (5 bases). Germline V gene sequence: CDR1 MNHNS, CDR2 SASEGT. V was trimmed by 4 bases and J by 3 bases, leaving 10 bases between them. The CDR3 is made up of 14 amino acids. The CDR3 is CASSGGAANQPQHF. The CDR3 DNA reads as TGTGCCAGCAGTGGAGGGGCAGCCAATCAGCCCCAGCATTTT.

This clonotype counts as medium-sized. V gene TRBV12-5 combines with J gene TRBJ2-1; 7 bases match TRBD1. The CDR3 is 15 amino acids. The ends lost 6 bases at V and 6 bases at J; junction bases unmatched: 11. Germline loops: CDR1 LGHNT, CDR2 FRNRAP. The CDR3 loop reads CASGLSGGMANEQFF. CDR3 bases: TGTGCTAGTGGCTTGTCAGGGGGTATGGCCAATGAGCAGTTCTTC.

This clonotype showed up just a few times. A much more abundant neighbour one base away suggests this may be a read error. This chain links TRBV6-1 with TRBJ2-2; D is possibly TRBD1 (6 bases). V lost 6 bases and J 6 bases, leaving 11 bases between the germline ends. The CDR3 is 13 residues long. CDR1 and CDR2 (germline): MNHNS, SASEGT. The CDR3 loop is CASRSGGAGELFF. The CDR3 coding sequence is TGTGCCAGCAGATCTGGGGGCGCCGGGGAGCTGTTTTTT.